This T cell receptor beta chain was obtained from a study of shared T cell receptors in the human thymus. This table comes from immunoSEQ multiplex PCR, and its TCRdb copy is limited to in-frame clones, with some not included. The repertoire consists of some 660,000 clones, with about 89% occurring once and the leading ten covering roughly 0.0094%. These data were likewise used in another study, on human thymus T cells. That source notes: Related research examined unrelated individuals and reported that their thymic repertoires overlapped highly.

This sequence was found in a boy younger than two with a congenital heart defect. The sequenced material came from thymocytes.

CDR3 protein: CATSPRPGETQYF. Here the CDR3 DNA reads TGTGCCACCAGCCCTAGACCCGGTGAGACCCAGTACTTC. The chain recombines TRBV15 with TRBJ2-5, with D uncertain. Trimming left V 5 bases short and J 5 bases short, with 12 bases between. The CDR3 contains 13 residues. CDR1 is LNHNV, CDR2 YYDKDF, per germline (reference sequence).